One and the same sample provided the 4 T cell receptor beta chains below, sequenced in a study of immune evolution from preneoplasia to lung adenocarcinoma. Profiled with immunoSEQ multiplex PCR; TCRdb holds only in-frame clones, not every one. The data show 2,500 to 3,000 clones, 81% seen once. The sequencing sample was made of FFPE adjacent normal lung tissue. The receptors stem from a person between 60 and 80 years old with lung adenocarcinoma.

The rearrangement joins TRBV28 to TRBJ2-1; D is possibly TRBD1 (6 bases). Germline V gives CDR1 MDHEN, CDR2 SYDVKM. The CDR3 consists of 14 residues. V was shortened by 4 bases and J by 7 bases, with 14 bases between the two germline ends. The DNA of the CDR3 is TGTGCCAGCAGTTCTAGACAGGAGACGAATGAGCAGTTCTTC. Translation: CASSSRQETNEQFF.

The chain recombines TRBV2 with TRBJ1-2; 8 bases map to TRBD1. This CDR3 contains 15 residues. V gave up 2 bases and J gave up 4 bases; unmatched junction bases: 6. Germline CDR1 and CDR2: SNHLY and FYNNEI. CDR3 amino acids: CASSEPSGGAYGYTF. The CDR3 region has the DNA TGTGCCAGCAGTGAACCTTCAGGGGGCGCCTATGGCTACACCTTC.

V gene TRBV30 combines with J gene TRBJ1-3; D remains unclear. Looked up from germline, CDR1 is GTSNPN and CDR2 is SVGIG (reference sequence). With 2 bases removed from V and 2 bases from J, the gap between germline ends came to 10 bases. This CDR3 spans 14 amino acids. In DNA, the CDR3 is TGTGCCTGGAGTCGCGACAAGGCTGGAAACACCATATATTTT. Protein product: CAWSRDKAGNTIYF.

This chain uses TRBV11-3 with TRBJ1-2, with 7 bases that match TRBD1. The CDR3 has 14 residues. V shed 5 bases, J shed 4 bases, and the junction held 7 bases outside the gene matches. Germline CDR1 is SGHNT and CDR2 is YENEEA. CDR3 DNA sequence: TGTGCCAGCAGCCCCAGACAGGGAGGCTATGGCTACACCTTC. This translates into CASSPRQGGYGYTF. Drawing the rest from reference TRBV11-3 and TRBJ1-2, the complete variable domain is EAGVVQSPRYKIIEKKQPVAFWCNPISGHNTLYWYLQNLGQGPELLIRYENEEAVDDSQLPKDRFSAERLKGVDSTLKIQPAELGDSAVYLCASSPRQGGYGYTFGSGTRLTVV.